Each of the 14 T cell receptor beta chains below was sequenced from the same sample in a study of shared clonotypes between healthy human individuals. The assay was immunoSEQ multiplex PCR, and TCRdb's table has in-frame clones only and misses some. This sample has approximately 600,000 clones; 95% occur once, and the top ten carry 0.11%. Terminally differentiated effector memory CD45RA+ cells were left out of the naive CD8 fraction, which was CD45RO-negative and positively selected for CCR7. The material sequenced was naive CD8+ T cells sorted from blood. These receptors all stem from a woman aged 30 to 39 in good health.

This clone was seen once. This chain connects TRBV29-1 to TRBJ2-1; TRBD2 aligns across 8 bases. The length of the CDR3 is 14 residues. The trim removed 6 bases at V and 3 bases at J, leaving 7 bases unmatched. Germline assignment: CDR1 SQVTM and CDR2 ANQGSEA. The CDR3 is CSVLTGTSYNEQFF. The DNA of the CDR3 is TGCAGCGTCTTAACCGGGACTAGCTACAATGAGCAGTTCTTC.

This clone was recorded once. The CDR3, as DNA: TGTGCCAGCACCTCTGGGACTAGCGGGAGAGGTGAGCAGTTCTTC. Protein sequence: CASTSGTSGRGEQFF. The gene calls are TRBV27 and TRBJ2-1; 14 positions agree with TRBD2. The V and J ends lost 7 bases and 9 bases, in that order; junction bases with no gene match: 8. The CDR3 covers 15 residues. CDR1 is MNHEY, CDR2 SMNVEV, per germline (reference sequence).

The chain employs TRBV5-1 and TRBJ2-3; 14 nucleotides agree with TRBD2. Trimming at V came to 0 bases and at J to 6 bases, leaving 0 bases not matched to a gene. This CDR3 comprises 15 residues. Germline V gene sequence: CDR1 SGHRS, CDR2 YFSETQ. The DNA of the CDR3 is TGCGCCAGCAGCTTGGGGACTAGCGGGAGGGATACGCAGTATTTT. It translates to CASSLGTSGRDTQYF.

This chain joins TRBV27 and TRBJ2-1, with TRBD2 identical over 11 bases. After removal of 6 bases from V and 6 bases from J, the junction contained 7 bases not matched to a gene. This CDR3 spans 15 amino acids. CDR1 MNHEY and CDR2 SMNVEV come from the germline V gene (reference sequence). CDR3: CASRGISGGANEQFF. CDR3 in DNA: TGTGCCAGCAGGGGAATTAGCGGGGGGGCCAATGAGCAGTTCTTC.

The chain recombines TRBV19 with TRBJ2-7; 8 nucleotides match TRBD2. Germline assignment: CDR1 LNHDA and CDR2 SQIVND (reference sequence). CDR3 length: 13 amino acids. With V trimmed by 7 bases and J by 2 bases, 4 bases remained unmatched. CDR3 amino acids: CASTGREAYEQYF. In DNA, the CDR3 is TGTGCCAGTACCGGGCGGGAGGCCTACGAGCAGTACTTC.

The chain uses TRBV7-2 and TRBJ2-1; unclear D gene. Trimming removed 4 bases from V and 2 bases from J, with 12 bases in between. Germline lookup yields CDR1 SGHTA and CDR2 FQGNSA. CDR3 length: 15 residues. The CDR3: CASSWNSLTYNEQFF. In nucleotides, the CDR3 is TGTGCCAGCAGCTGGAATAGTCTTACCTACAATGAGCAGTTCTTC.

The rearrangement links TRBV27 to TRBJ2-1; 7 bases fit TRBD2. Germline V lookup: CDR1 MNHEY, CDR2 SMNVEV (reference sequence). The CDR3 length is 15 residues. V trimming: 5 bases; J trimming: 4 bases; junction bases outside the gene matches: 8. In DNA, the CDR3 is TGTGCCAGCAGTCCCCCTAGCGGACCTTACAATGAGCAGTTCTTC. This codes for CASSPPSGPYNEQFF.

Here the CDR3 reads CASSLAGPSYEQYF. CDR3 sequence (DNA): TGTGCCAGCAGTCTAGCGGGGCCCTCCTACGAGCAGTACTTC. The chain links TRBV6-6 to TRBJ2-7, with 9 bases matching TRBD2. This CDR3 is built from 14 residues. The ends lost 5 bases at V and 0 bases at J; junction bases unmatched: 2. CDR1 is MNHNY and CDR2 is SVGAGI in the germline V gene (reference sequence).

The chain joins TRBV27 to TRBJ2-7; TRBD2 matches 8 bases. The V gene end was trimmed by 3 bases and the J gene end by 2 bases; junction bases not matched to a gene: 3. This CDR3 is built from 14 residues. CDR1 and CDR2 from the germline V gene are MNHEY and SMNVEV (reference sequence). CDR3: CASSFSGVTYEQYF. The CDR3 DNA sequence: TGTGCCAGCAGTTTTAGCGGGGTAACCTACGAGCAGTACTTC.

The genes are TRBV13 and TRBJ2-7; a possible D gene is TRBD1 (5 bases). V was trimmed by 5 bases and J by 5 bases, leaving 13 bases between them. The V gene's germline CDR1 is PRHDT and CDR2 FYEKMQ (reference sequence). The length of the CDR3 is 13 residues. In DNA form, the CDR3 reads TGTGCCAGCAGCCCGGCCCAGGGCCACGAGCAGTACTTC. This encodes CASSPAQGHEQYF.

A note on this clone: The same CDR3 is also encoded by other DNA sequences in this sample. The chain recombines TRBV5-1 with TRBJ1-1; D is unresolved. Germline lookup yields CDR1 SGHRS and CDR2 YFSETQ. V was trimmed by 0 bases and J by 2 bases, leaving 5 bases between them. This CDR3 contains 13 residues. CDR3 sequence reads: CASSLAGNTEAFF. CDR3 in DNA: TGCGCCAGCAGCTTGGCGGGTAACACTGAAGCTTTCTTT.

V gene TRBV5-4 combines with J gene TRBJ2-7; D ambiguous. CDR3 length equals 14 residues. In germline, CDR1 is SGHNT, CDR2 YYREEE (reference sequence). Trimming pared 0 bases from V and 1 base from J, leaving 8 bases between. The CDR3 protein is CASSLGVGSYEQYF. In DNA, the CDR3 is TGTGCCAGCAGCTTGGGCGTCGGGTCCTACGAGCAGTACTTC. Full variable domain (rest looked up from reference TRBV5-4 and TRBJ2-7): ETGVTQSPTHLIKTRGQQVTLRCSSQSGHNTVSWYQQALGQGPQFIFQYYREEENGRGNFPPRFSGLQFPNYSSELNVNALELDDSALYLCASSLGVGSYEQYFGPGTRLTVT.

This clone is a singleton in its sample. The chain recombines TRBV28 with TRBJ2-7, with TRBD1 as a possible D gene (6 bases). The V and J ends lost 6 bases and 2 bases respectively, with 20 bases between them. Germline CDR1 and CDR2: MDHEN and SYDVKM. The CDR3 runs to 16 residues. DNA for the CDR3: TGTGCCAGCAGCCATGGGACCGGGACACTGACCTACGAGCAGTACTTC. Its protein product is CASSHGTGTLTYEQYF.

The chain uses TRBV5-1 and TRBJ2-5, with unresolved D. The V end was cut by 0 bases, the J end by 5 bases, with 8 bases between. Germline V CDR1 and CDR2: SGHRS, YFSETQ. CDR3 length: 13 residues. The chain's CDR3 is CASSLALYETQYF. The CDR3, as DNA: TGCGCCAGCAGCTTGGCCCTTTACGAGACCCAGTACTTC.